The clone carrying this T cell receptor beta chain was seen only once. CDR1 and CDR2 from the germline V gene are SNHLY and FYNNEI. The CDR3 covers 14 residues. With 7 bases removed from V and 3 bases from J, the gap between germline ends came to 15 bases. These data are taken from a study of cytomegalovirus exposure and HLA in healthy donors. 60 Vbeta and 13 Jbeta primers were used in PCR. Libraries were prepared by immunoSEQ multiplex PCR; TCRdb keeps only in-frame clonotypes and omits some of them. The sample contains some 150,000 clones, 75% to 85% of which appear only once. The origin of this receptor is a man over 45 in good health and CMV-seronegative. The chain is built from TRBV2 and TRBJ2-5; D gene unclear. Sequencing was done on a sample of PBMCs. The CDR3, as DNA: TGTGCCAGCAATAGAGGCACGGAAGAAGAGACCCAGTACTTC. This gives the protein CASNRGTEEETQYF.